This TCR beta chain came from a study of memory CD4+ T cells and cytomegalovirus serostatus. Study-level background: Healthy Belgian adult donors included several CMV-positive and 24 CMV-negative people.

Looked up from germline, CDR1 is GTSNPN and CDR2 is SVGIG (reference sequence). CDR3 length: 14 amino acids. The V and J ends lost 5 bases and 4 bases, in that order; junction bases with no gene match: 8. The sort gate was single viable CD3+CD4+CD8-CD45RO+ cells for memory CD4+ T cells. Serostatus was set by detecting CMV pp150, pp28, p38, p52 IgG. Some clones are missing from TCRdb's copy, which holds only in-frame ones; the method was immunoSEQ multiplex PCR. The sample gives just under 95,000 clones, about 80% of which show up once; about 3.5% is in the top ten. The sequenced sample consisted of memory CD4+ T cells from blood. This receptor was taken from an adult in good health and CMV-seropositive. V and J are TRBV30 and TRBJ2-5; 9 bases are shared with TRBD2. This CDR3 reads CAWSAGGQGETQYF. Here the CDR3 DNA reads TGTGCCTGGTCCGCGGGGGGGCAAGGAGAGACCCAGTACTTC.